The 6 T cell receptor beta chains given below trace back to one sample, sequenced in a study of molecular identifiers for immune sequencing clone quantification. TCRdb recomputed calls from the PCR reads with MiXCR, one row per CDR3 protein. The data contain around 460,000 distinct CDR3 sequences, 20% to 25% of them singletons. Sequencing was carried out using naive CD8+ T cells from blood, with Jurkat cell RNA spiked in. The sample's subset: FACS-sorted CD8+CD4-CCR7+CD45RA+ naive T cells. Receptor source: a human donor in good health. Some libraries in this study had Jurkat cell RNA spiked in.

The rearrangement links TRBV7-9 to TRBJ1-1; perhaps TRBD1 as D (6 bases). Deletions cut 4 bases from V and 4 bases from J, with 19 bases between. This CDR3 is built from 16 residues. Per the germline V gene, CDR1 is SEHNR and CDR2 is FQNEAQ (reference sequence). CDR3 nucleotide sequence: TGTGCCAGCAGCTCCGCTACAGGGTTGTTTGGCACTGAAGCTTTCTTT. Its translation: CASSSATGLFGTEAFF.

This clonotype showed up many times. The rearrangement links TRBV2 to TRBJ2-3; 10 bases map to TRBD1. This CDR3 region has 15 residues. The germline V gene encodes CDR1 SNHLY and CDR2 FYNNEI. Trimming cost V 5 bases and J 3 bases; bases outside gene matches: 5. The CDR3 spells CASSPRQGATDTQYF. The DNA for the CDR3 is TGTGCCAGCAGTCCAAGACAGGGGGCTACAGATACGCAGTATTTT. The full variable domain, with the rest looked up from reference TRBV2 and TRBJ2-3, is EPEVTQTPSHQVTQMGQEVILRCVPISNHLYFYWYRQILGQKVEFLVSFYNNEISEKSEIFDDQFSVERPDGSNFTLKIRSTKLEDSAMYFCASSPRQGATDTQYFGPGTRLTVL.

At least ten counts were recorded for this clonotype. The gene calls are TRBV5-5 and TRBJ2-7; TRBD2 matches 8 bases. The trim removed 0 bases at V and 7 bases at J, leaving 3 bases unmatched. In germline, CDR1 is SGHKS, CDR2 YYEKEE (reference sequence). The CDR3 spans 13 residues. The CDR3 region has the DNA TGTGCCAGCAGCTTGGTCGGGAGGGAAGAGCAGTACTTC. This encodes CASSLVGREEQYF.

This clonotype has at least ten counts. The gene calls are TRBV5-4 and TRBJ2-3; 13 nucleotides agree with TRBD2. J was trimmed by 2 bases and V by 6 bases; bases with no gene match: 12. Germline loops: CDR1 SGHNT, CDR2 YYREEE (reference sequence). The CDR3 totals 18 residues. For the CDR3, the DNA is TGTGCCAGCACCCGGACTAGCGGGGGCCGCTCCACCACAGATACGCAGTATTTT. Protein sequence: CASTRTSGGRSTTDTQYF.

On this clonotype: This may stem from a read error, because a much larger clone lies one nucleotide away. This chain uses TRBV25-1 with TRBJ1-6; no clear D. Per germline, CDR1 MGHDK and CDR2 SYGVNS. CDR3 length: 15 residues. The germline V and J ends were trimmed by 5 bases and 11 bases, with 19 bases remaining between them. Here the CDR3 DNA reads TGTGCCAGCAGTTTTAATCCGGCACCGGATCCACCCCTCCACTTT. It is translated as CASSFNPAPDPPLHF.

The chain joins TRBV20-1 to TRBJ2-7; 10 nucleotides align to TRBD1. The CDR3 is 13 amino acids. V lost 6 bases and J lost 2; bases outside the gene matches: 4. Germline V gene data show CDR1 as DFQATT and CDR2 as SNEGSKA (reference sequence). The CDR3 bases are TGCAGTGCGGACGGACAGGGGGCCTACGAGCAGTACTTC. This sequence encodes CSADGQGAYEQYF.